This is a list of T cell receptor beta chains from one sample in a study of shared clonotypes between healthy human individuals. The table came from immunoSEQ multiplex PCR; TCRdb's copy has only in-frame clones and leaves some out. The sample holds fewer than 3 million clones, about 90% seen once. Input material: naive CD4+ T cells from PBMCs. Receptor source: a man aged 18 to 29 in good health. Some clones in this sample may be carry-over from other donors' samples. The CDR3 runs from the conserved cysteine through the conserved F or W. D genes are given only for firm matches. Part of the rows lack a size; the others show once, few, many or a class for expanded clones.

V	J	D	size	CDR3	DNA
TRBV4-1	TRBJ1-3	-	-	CASSPPLGLNPPGNTIYF	TGCGCCAGCAGCCCCCCTTTGGGGTTAAATCCCCCCGGAAACACCATATATTTT
TRBV25-1	TRBJ2-3	-	-	CASRADVTQYF	TGTGCCAGCAGAGCGGACGTTACGCAGTATTTT
TRBV5-1	TRBJ2-7	-	-	CASSLGGTHEQYF	TGCGCCAGCAGCTTGGGAGGGACACACGAGCAGTACTTC
TRBV28	TRBJ2-7	TRBD1	-	CASRRTGGIYEQYF	TGTGCCAGCAGAAGGACAGGGGGGATCTACGAGCAGTACTTC
TRBV11-2	TRBJ2-5	-	-	CASSHGVETQYF	TGTGCCAGCAGCCACGGTGTGGAGACCCAGTACTTC
TRBV21-1	TRBJ2-7	-	-	CASRPKLLKDSSYEQYF	TGTGCCAGCAGACCGAAACTCCTAAAGGACAGCTCCTACGAGCAGTACTTC
TRBV2	TRBJ1-1	-	-	CASSEFRSGNTEAFF	TGTGCCAGCAGTGAATTTAGATCGGGAAACACTGAAGCTTTCTTT
TRBV19	TRBJ2-5	TRBD2	-	CASSIGLAGGETQYF	TGTGCCAGTAGTATAGGGCTAGCGGGAGGAGAGACCCAGTACTTC
TRBV5-1	TRBJ2-2	-	-	CASSPRHSDGTGELFF	TGCGCCAGCAGCCCCCGACATTCCGACGGCACCGGGGAGCTGTTTTTT
TRBV18	TRBJ1-4	-	-	CASSPWAGFSEKLFF	TGTGCCAGCTCACCATGGGCAGGCTTTTCAGAAAAACTGTTTTTT
TRBV5-1	TRBJ2-7	-	-	CASSLAVGPYEQYF	TGCGCCAGCAGCTTGGCGGTAGGTCCCTACGAGCAGTACTTC
TRBV15	TRBJ2-7	-	-	CATSRASYEQYF	TGTGCCACCAGCAGAGCCTCCTACGAGCAGTACTTC
TRBV14	TRBJ2-7	-	-	CASSVSQGSKGEQYF	TGTGCCAGCAGCGTTAGCCAGGGGAGTAAGGGGGAGCAGTACTTC
TRBV28	TRBJ2-1	TRBD1	-	CASDRQGRNEQFF	TGTGCCAGCGACCGACAGGGTCGCAATGAGCAGTTCTTC
TRBV18	TRBJ2-3	-	-	CASSPSQSSTDTQYF	TGTGCCAGCTCACCAAGCCAGAGTAGCACAGATACGCAGTATTTT
TRBV5-1	TRBJ2-2	TRBD1	-	CATHQITGDNTGELFF	TGCGCCACCCACCAAATCACAGGGGATAACACCGGGGAGCTGTTTTTT
TRBV7-2	TRBJ1-2	-	-	CASSFNRAQSGYTF	TGTGCCAGCAGCTTTAACCGGGCCCAAAGCGGCTACACCTTC
TRBV7-2	TRBJ2-5	-	-	CASSLRTYQETQYF	TGTGCCAGCAGCCTCCGTACGTACCAAGAGACCCAGTACTTC
TRBV11-2	TRBJ2-1	TRBD2	-	CASSRGSGSRHEQFF	TGTGCCAGCAGCCGCGGGAGCGGGAGCCGGCATGAGCAGTTCTTC
TRBV18	TRBJ2-5	TRBD1	once	CASSKSTGGRETQYF	TGTGCCAGCTCAAAGTCTACAGGGGGTCGGGAGACCCAGTACTTC
TRBV7-3	TRBJ1-2	TRBD1	-	CASSSTGDYGYTF	TGTGCCAGCAGCTCGACAGGGGACTATGGCTACACCTTC
TRBV5-1	TRBJ2-3	-	-	CASSLVGGVRTDTQYF	TGCGCCAGCAGCTTGGTAGGGGGTGTTCGCACAGATACGCAGTATTTT
TRBV7-9	TRBJ1-5	-	-	CASSLAGRLNQPQHF	TGTGCCAGCAGCTTAGCGGGGCGCCTCAATCAGCCCCAGCATTTT
TRBV2	TRBJ2-5	-	-	CASSVRGEGTQYF	TGTGCCAGCAGTGTACGGGGTGAGGGGACCCAGTACTTC
TRBV18	TRBJ2-1	-	-	CASSPQGGRGLPGEQFF	TGTGCCAGCTCACCTCAGGGAGGCAGGGGCCTCCCTGGTGAGCAGTTCTTC
TRBV2	TRBJ1-2	-	-	CASSSGQNYGYTF	TGTGCCAGCAGTAGTGGCCAAAACTATGGCTACACCTTC
TRBV4-2	TRBJ2-5	-	-	CASSQDVGETQYF	TGTGCCAGCAGCCAAGATGTGGGTGAGACCCAGTACTTC
TRBV28	TRBJ1-3	-	once	CASSYFSGNTIYF	TGTGCCAGCAGTTATTTCTCTGGAAACACCATATATTTT
TRBV7-8	TRBJ2-2	-	-	CASSSRPPARNTGELFF	TGTGCCAGCAGTTCAAGGCCGCCGGCTAGAAACACCGGGGAGCTGTTTTTT
TRBV7-7	TRBJ2-2	-	-	CASSLEVNTGELFF	TGTGCCAGCAGCTTGGAGGTGAACACCGGGGAGCTGTTTTTT
TRBV28	TRBJ2-4	-	-	CASSFGGAKKNIQYF	TGTGCCAGCAGTTTCGGAGGGGCGAAGAAAAACATTCAGTACTTC
TRBV2	TRBJ1-4	TRBD1	-	CASRQGMDEKLFF	TGTGCCAGCAGACAGGGGATGGATGAAAAACTGTTTTTT
TRBV9	TRBJ1-5	-	-	CASSGLGQEPQHF	TGTGCCAGCAGCGGGTTAGGGCAGGAGCCCCAGCATTTT
TRBV5-5	TRBJ1-1	-	-	CASSLEGRGNTEAFF	TGTGCCAGCAGCTTGGAAGGCAGGGGGAACACTGAAGCTTTCTTT
TRBV5-1	TRBJ1-2	-	-	CASSPPDSGYTF	TGCGCCAGCAGCCCTCCGGACAGCGGCTACACCTTC
TRBV18	TRBJ2-6	-	-	CASSLSGAGANVLTF	TGTGCCAGCTCACTATCGGGCGCTGGGGCCAACGTCCTGACTTTC
TRBV5-4	TRBJ2-2	TRBD1	-	CASSFGRGIDTGELFF	TGTGCCAGCAGCTTCGGCAGGGGGATTGACACCGGGGAGCTGTTTTTT
TRBV5-1	TRBJ1-3	-	-	CASSERGVSGNTIYF	TGCGCCAGCAGTGAGAGGGGCGTCTCTGGAAACACCATATATTTT